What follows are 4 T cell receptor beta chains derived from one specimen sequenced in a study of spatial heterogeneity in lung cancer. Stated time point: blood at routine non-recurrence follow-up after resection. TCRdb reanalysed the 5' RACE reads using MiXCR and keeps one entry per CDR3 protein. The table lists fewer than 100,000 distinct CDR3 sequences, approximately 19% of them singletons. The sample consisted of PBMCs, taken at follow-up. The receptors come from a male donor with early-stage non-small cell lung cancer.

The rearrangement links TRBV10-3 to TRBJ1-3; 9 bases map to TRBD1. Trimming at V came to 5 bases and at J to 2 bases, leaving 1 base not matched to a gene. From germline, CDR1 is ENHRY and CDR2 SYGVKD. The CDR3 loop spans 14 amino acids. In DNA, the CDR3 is TGTGCCATCAGTACAGGGGGCACTGGAAACACCATATATTTT. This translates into CAISTGGTGNTIYF.

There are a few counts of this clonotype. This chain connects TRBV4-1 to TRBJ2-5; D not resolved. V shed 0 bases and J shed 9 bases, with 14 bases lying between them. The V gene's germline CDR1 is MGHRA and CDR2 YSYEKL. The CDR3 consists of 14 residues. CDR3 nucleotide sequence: TGCGCCAGCAGCCAAGAGATGCTAGGGATGGCCCAGTACTTC. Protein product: CASSQEMLGMAQYF.

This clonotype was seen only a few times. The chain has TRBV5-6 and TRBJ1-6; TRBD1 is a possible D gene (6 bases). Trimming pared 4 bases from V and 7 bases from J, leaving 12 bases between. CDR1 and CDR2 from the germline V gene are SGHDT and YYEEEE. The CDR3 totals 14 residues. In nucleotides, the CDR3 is TGTGCCAGCAGCGGGCCGGGACAAAATTCACCCCTCCACTTT. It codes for CASSGPGQNSPLHF.

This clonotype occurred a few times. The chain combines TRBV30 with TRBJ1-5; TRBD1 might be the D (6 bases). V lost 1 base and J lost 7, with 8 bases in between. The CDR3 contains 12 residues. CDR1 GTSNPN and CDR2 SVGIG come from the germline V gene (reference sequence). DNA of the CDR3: TGTGCCTGGAGTGACAGGGTACAGCCCCAGCATTTT. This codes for CAWSDRVQPQHF.